The subject of this entry is one TCR beta chain. These data originate in a study of OX40 agonist ivuxolimab in advanced cancers. Overall study: Given to patients was ivuxolimab, an agonistic anti-OX40 (CD134) antibody.

The V gene's germline CDR1 is SGHNT and CDR2 YENEEA. V shed 4 bases, J shed 4 bases, and the junction held 4 bases outside the gene matches. This CDR3 spans 14 amino acids. Measured with immunoSEQ multiplex PCR; TCRdb has only the in-frame clones, and not every one. This sample has tens of thousands of clones, with roughly nine tenths found just once. This receptor was taken from an adult with an advanced solid tumor such as melanoma, head and neck, liver or kidney cancer. The sample was CD4+ or CD8+ T cells sorted from blood, taken in a trial of the OX40 agonist ivuxolimab. The gene calls are TRBV11-3 and TRBJ2-3; 8 bases map to TRBD1. The CDR3 loop is CASSSRQGSDTQYF. The CDR3 DNA is TGTGCCAGCAGCTCACGACAGGGGTCAGATACGCAGTATTTT.